This passage covers 8 T cell receptor beta chains from one sample sequenced in a study of cytomegalovirus exposure and HLA in healthy donors. With 60 Vbeta and 13 Jbeta primers, the PCR was carried out. Libraries were prepared by immunoSEQ multiplex PCR; TCRdb keeps only in-frame clonotypes and omits some of them. The sample data list roughly 62,000 clones. The sequenced sample was PBMCs. These receptor sequences come from a male donor in good health and CMV-seronegative.

This chain links TRBV18 with TRBJ2-1; tentative D call: TRBD2 (6 bases). V was cut by 2 bases and J by 4 bases, with 9 bases left in between. Germline CDR1 reads KGHSH; CDR2 reads LQKENI. This CDR3 spans 14 amino acids. As DNA, the CDR3 is TGTGCCAGCTCACCAGCGGGGATATACAATGAGCAGTTCTTC. Protein sequence: CASSPAGIYNEQFF.

The chain recombines TRBV5-1 with TRBJ2-5; 9 bases map to TRBD1. Germline CDR1 is SGHRS and CDR2 is YFSETQ. The CDR3 has 16 residues. Germline trimming cut 1 base from V and 5 bases from J; bases unmatched to any gene: 9. Here the CDR3 reads CASSLLGQGSGETQYF. The DNA of the CDR3 is TGCGCCAGCAGCTTGTTGGGACAGGGTTCGGGGGAGACCCAGTACTTC.

This chain links TRBV28 with TRBJ1-2, with D perhaps matching TRBD1 (5 bases). The CDR3 is 12 amino acids. Trimming pared 7 bases from V and 5 bases from J, leaving 11 bases between. Germline V gene lookup returns CDR1 MDHEN and CDR2 SYDVKM. The CDR3 region has the DNA TGTGCCAGCAATACAGGTCTTTATGGCTACACCTTC. Its translation: CASNTGLYGYTF.

The J gene is TRBJ2-7, the V gene TRBV6-6; D uncertain. CDR1 is MNHNY and CDR2 is SVGAGI in the germline V gene (reference sequence). The CDR3 loop spans 15 amino acids. Trimming stripped 7 bases from V and 5 bases from J, with 21 bases between. In nucleotides, the CDR3 is TGTGCCAGCACCGAGAAGGCCCTCGGGTCCAACGAGCAGTACTTC. Translating gives CASTEKALGSNEQYF.

This chain joins TRBV18 and TRBJ2-7; 10 bases are shared with TRBD2. V lost 6 bases, J lost 2 bases, and 7 bases stayed unmatched. Germline V CDR1 and CDR2: KGHSH, LQKENI. This CDR3 is 15 amino acids long. The CDR3 DNA follows: TGTGCCAGCTCTCGCGAGCGGGGGGGGGCCTACGAGCAGTACTTC. It specifies CASSRERGGAYEQYF.

V and J are TRBV6-5 and TRBJ2-2; D ambiguous. The CDR3 length is 15 residues. V lost 6 bases, J lost 0 bases, and 11 bases lay in between. In germline, CDR1 is MNHEY, CDR2 SVGAGI. CDR3 loop: CASSARGTNTGELFF. The CDR3 DNA sequence: TGTGCCAGCAGCGCGCGCGGTACGAACACCGGGGAGCTGTTTTTT.

The V and J genes are TRBV2 and TRBJ2-1; 7 bases line up with TRBD1. Trimming took 6 bases from V and 7 from J; bases not matched to a gene: 9. This CDR3 spans 14 amino acids. From germline, CDR1 is SNHLY and CDR2 FYNNEI. The CDR3 protein is CASREQQGKNEQFF. The CDR3 coding sequence is TGTGCCAGCAGGGAACAACAGGGGAAGAATGAGCAGTTCTTC.

The chain carries TRBV4-1 and TRBJ2-1, with TRBD2 matching 9 bases. Germline V gene data show CDR1 as MGHRA and CDR2 as YSYEKL. The junction had 13 bases not matched to a gene; V was cut back by 2 bases and J by 8 bases. The length of the CDR3 is 17 residues. The CDR3 here is CASSQPSSERGAHEQFF. The CDR3 nucleotides read TGCGCCAGCAGCCAACCATCCTCGGAGCGGGGGGCACATGAGCAGTTCTTC.